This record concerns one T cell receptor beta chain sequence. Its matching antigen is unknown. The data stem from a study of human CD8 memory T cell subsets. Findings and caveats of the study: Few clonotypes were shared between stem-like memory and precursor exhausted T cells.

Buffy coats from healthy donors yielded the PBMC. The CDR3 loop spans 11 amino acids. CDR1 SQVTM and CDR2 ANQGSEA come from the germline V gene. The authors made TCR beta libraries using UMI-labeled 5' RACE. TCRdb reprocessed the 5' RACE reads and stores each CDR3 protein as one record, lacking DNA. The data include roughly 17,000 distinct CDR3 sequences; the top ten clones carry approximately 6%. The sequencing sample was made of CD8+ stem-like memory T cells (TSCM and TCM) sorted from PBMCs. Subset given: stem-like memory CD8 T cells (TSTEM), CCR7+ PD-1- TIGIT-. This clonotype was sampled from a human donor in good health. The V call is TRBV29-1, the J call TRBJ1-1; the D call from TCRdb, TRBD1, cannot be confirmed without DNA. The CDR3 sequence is CSVVFRAEAFF.